The TCR beta chain under discussion was sequenced for a study of Tregs in tolerant kidney transplant recipients. Study observations and caveats: Antigen-driven expansion was suggested because donor-specific Tregs expanded more than all Tregs in tolerant patients. Biological reproducibility was not directly addressed in this study.

The germline V gene has CDR1 LNHDA and CDR2 SQIVND (reference sequence). Trimming took 5 bases from V and 1 from J; bases not matched to a gene: 4. This CDR3 has 14 amino acids. Related graft donors supplied nonmyeloablative bone marrow transplants, and mixed chimerism was transient. Here immunoSEQ multiplex PCR was the method, and the copy in TCRdb shows in-frame clones only, minus some. In the table there are some 50,000 clones, more than 70% of which are singletons. Comments on this clone: Its matching antigen is unknown.

The material sequenced was CD8+ T cells from blood (PBMCs), taken 12 months after the transplant. The chain uses TRBV19 and TRBJ1-2; 7 bases are a match to TRBD1. The receptor comes from a human patient who received a combined kidney and bone marrow transplant. T cells may partly derive from the graft donor. CDR3 residues: CASSWQGDNYGYTF. CDR3 coding DNA: TGTGCCAGTAGTTGGCAGGGGGATAACTATGGCTACACCTTC.